The clone carrying this TCR beta chain occurred a few times. Its antigen is undetermined. This sample was taken from a study of cytomegalovirus exposure and HLA in healthy donors. Study-wide results and limits: The authors later found most CMV-associated TCR beta chains appeared HLA-restricted. TCR beta V- and J-gene trimming was later associated with a missense DCLRE1C variant. In an earlier analysis, most TCR beta V segments were productive about 87% or about 30% of the time.

With 60 Vbeta and 13 Jbeta primers, the PCR was carried out. Profiling relied on immunoSEQ multiplex PCR, and the TCRdb table lists in-frame clones only, not all of them. The repertoire has some 190,000 clones, about 85% of them found once; the top ten carry 1%. This CDR3 has 15 amino acids. Trimming cost V 6 bases and J 0 bases, with 12 bases left between them. CDR1 is MNHNS and CDR2 is SASEGT in the germline V gene. The source material was PBMCs. The TCR comes from a boy aged 2 to 10 in good health and CMV-seronegative. This chain uses TRBV6-1 with TRBJ2-1; no firm D call. The CDR3 sequence: CASSGYSSSYNEQFF. CDR3 sequence (DNA): TGTGCCAGCAGCGGTTATTCGAGCTCCTACAATGAGCAGTTCTTC.